The next 14 T cell receptor beta chains were all read from a single sample in a study of T cell responses to AZD1222 COVID-19 vaccine. Libraries were prepared by immunoSEQ multiplex PCR; TCRdb keeps only in-frame clonotypes and omits some of them. The data hold approximately 100,000 clones, with 90% observed a single time. The sequencing used peripheral blood, collected 28 days after the second AZD1222 dose. All receptors come from an adult who received the AZD1222 COVID-19 vaccine.

The chain carries TRBV19 and TRBJ2-1; 10 bases line up with TRBD2. The CDR3 spans 16 residues. V lost 5 bases, J lost 8 bases, and 12 bases stayed unmatched. Germline CDR1 LNHDA, CDR2 SQIVND (reference sequence). The CDR3 DNA follows: TGTGCCAGTAGTTGGATAGCGGGGGGACCGACGGATGAGCAGTTCTTC. Translated, it gives CASSWIAGGPTDEQFF.

V gene TRBV2 combines with J gene TRBJ2-7, with D perhaps matching TRBD2 (7 bases). CDR1 is SNHLY, CDR2 FYNNEI, per germline. Between the trimmed V and J ends, which lost 6 bases and 2 bases, there was a span of 17 bases. The CDR3 contains 15 residues. The CDR3 protein is CASSEGGQGTYEQYF. Written as DNA, the CDR3 is TGTGCCAGCAGCGAGGGGGGGCAGGGGACCTACGAGCAGTACTTC.

The V call is TRBV4-1, the J call TRBJ2-2; no clear D gene. The germline V and J ends were trimmed by 1 base and 1 base, with 10 bases remaining between them. The germline V gene has CDR1 MGHRA and CDR2 YSYEKL. The CDR3 totals 16 residues. Written as DNA, the CDR3 is TGCGCCAGCAGCCAAGTAGATGGGAAGAACACCGGGGAGCTGTTTTTT. This codes for CASSQVDGKNTGELFF.

The chain couples TRBV18 to TRBJ2-2; no firm D call. Trimming took off 0 bases at V and 0 bases at J, with 2 bases between the two ends. The CDR3 totals 14 residues. Germline assignment: CDR1 KGHSH and CDR2 LQKENI. The CDR3 sequence: CASSPPSNTGELFF. Here the CDR3 DNA reads TGTGCCAGCTCACCACCTTCGAACACCGGGGAGCTGTTTTTT.

The rearrangement uses TRBV5-1 and TRBJ2-3, with D maybe TRBD2 (6 bases). The V end lost 0 bases, the J end lost 1 base, and 12 bases lay between the germline ends. The CDR3 runs 16 residues. Per the germline V gene, CDR1 is SGHRS and CDR2 is YFSETQ. CDR3 nucleotide sequence: TGCGCCAGCAGCTTGGGCGTAGGAGGGGGCACAGATACGCAGTATTTT. Translating gives CASSLGVGGGTDTQYF.

A few counts support this clone. The chain employs TRBV3-1 (or the pseudogene TRBV3-2) and TRBJ2-3; unclear D gene. There are 11 residues in the CDR3. Trimming took off 3 bases at V and 2 bases at J, with 0 bases between the two ends. Germline V gene lookup returns CDR1 LGHDT and CDR2 YNNKEL (reference sequence). The CDR3 DNA is TGTGCCAGCAGCCACACAGATACGCAGTATTTT. Translating gives CASSHTDTQYF.

The rearrangement uses TRBV9 and TRBJ2-7; D may be TRBD1 or TRBD2 (5 bases each). V gave up 0 bases and J gave up 1 base, with 11 bases separating them. This CDR3 has 15 amino acids. Germline CDR1 SGDLS, CDR2 YYNGEE. CDR3 in amino acids: CASSVDEGSSYEQYF. The CDR3 DNA reads TGTGCCAGCAGCGTAGATGAGGGGAGTTCCTACGAGCAGTACTTC. The full variable domain, in which reference TRBV9 and TRBJ2-7 provide the parts outside the CDR3, is DSGVTQTPKHLITATGQRVTLRCSPRSGDLSVYWYQQSLDQGLQFLIQYYNGEERAKGNILERFSAQQFPDLHSELNLSSLELGDSALYFCASSVDEGSSYEQYFGPGTRLTVT.

The V and J genes are TRBV20-1 and TRBJ1-1, with D possibly matching TRBD1 (6 bases). The CDR3 loop spans 11 amino acids. In germline, CDR1 is DFQATT, CDR2 SNEGSKA (reference sequence). V shed 2 bases and J shed 9 bases, with 10 bases lying between them. The CDR3 bases are TGCAGTGCTAGAAGGACAGCGCAAGCTTTCTTT. Encoded protein: CSARRTAQAFF.

This clone was seen a single time. The chain is built from TRBV5-1 and TRBJ1-3, with 9 bases matching TRBD1. The junction had 5 bases not matched to a gene; V was cut back by 0 bases and J by 4 bases. CDR1 is SGHRS, CDR2 YFSETQ, per germline. The CDR3 is 16 amino acids. The CDR3, as DNA: TGCGCCAGCAGCTTGGCACAGGGGGCGTCGGGAAACACCATATATTTT. Amino acids: CASSLAQGASGNTIYF.

The V call is TRBV5-1, the J call TRBJ1-2, with D hard to call. V dropped 7 bases and J dropped 1 base, with 14 bases sitting between them. CDR3 size: 14 residues. Germline CDR1 SGHRS, CDR2 YFSETQ. The CDR3 protein is CASRSTGINYGYTF. In nucleotides, the CDR3 is TGCGCCAGCCGCTCCACCGGCATTAACTATGGCTACACCTTC.

V usage is TRBV10-3 and J usage is TRBJ1-4; 7 nucleotides align to TRBD1. Losses at the gene ends were 5 bases for V and 6 bases for J; bases not matched to a gene: 9. This CDR3 has 15 residues. Germline V gene data show CDR1 as ENHRY and CDR2 as SYGVKD. CDR3 amino acids: CAISQRQGLDEKLFF. DNA for the CDR3: TGTGCCATCAGTCAGAGACAGGGTCTAGATGAAAAACTGTTTTTT.

The DNA for the CDR3 is TGTGCCAGCAGGGCATATAGCGGGGCTCGCACAGATACGCAGTATTTT. Amino acids: CASRAYSGARTDTQYF. This rearrangement joins TRBV25-1 to TRBJ2-3; 8 positions match TRBD2. The CDR3 loop spans 16 amino acids. V lost 6 bases, J lost 1 base, and 9 bases stayed unmatched. In germline, CDR1 is MGHDK, CDR2 SYGVNS.

The chain couples TRBV5-1 to TRBJ1-2, with TRBD1 matching 8 bases. This CDR3 region has 16 residues. V lost 5 bases to trimming and J lost 4 bases; unmatched junction nucleotides: 13. Germline V gene sequence: CDR1 SGHRS, CDR2 YFSETQ. Here the CDR3 reads CASSSSGGSLVYGYTF. The CDR3 DNA is TGCGCCAGCAGTTCGTCAGGGGGCAGCCTGGTCTATGGCTACACCTTC.

The chain is built from TRBV5-1 and TRBJ2-3, with 12 bases that match TRBD2. This CDR3 region has 18 residues. Germline trimming cut 4 bases from V and 0 bases from J; bases unmatched to any gene: 9. CDR1 is SGHRS and CDR2 is YFSETQ in the germline V gene. CDR3 protein: CASSRTSGTISSTDTQYF. The CDR3 region has the DNA TGCGCCAGCAGCCGGACTAGCGGGACGATCTCTAGCACAGATACGCAGTATTTT.